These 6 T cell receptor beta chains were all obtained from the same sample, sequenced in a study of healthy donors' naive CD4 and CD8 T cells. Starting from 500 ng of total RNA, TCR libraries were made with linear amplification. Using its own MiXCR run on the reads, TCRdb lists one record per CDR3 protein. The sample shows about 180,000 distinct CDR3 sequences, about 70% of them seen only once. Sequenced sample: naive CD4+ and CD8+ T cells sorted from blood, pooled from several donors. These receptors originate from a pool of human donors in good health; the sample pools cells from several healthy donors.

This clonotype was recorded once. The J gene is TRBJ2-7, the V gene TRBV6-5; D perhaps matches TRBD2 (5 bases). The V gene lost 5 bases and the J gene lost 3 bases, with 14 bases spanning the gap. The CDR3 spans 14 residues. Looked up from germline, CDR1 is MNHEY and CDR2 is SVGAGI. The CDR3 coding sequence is TGTGCCAGCAGTGACCCACTAGGGAGCTACGAGCAGTACTTC. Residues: CASSDPLGSYEQYF.

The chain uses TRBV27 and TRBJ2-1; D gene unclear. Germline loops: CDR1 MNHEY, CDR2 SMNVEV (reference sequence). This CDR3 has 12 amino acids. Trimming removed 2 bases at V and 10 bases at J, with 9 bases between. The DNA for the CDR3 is TGTGCCAGCAGTTTAACAGTCAACGAGCAGTTCTTC. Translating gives CASSLTVNEQFF.

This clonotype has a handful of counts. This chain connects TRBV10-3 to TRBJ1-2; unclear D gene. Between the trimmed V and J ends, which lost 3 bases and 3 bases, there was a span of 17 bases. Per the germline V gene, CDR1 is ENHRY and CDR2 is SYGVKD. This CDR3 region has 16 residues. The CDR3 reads CAISDPGRMTDYGYTF. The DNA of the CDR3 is TGTGCCATCAGTGACCCTGGACGGATGACTGACTATGGCTACACCTTC.

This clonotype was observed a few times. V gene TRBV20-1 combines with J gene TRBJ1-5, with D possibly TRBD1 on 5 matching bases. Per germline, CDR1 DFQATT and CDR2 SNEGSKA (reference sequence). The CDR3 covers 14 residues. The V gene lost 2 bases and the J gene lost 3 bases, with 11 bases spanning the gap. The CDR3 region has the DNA TGCAGTGCTAGATCCGGGACTTACAATCAGCCCCAGCATTTT. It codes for CSARSGTYNQPQHF.

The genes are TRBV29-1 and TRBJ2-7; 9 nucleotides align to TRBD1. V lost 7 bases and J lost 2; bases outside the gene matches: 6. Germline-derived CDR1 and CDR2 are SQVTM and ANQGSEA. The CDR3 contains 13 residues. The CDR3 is CSASGTGTYEQYF. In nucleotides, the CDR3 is TGCAGCGCCTCCGGGACAGGGACCTACGAGCAGTACTTC.

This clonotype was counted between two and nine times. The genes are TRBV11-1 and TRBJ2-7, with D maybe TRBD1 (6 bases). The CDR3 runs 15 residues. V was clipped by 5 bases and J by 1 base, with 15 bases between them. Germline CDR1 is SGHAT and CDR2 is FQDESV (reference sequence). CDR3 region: CASSQYTGMSYEQYF. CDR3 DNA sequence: TGTGCCAGCAGCCAGTACACAGGGATGTCCTACGAGCAGTACTTC.